The rows below give T cell receptor beta chains drawn from one sample of a study of cytomegalovirus exposure and HLA in healthy donors. This table comes from immunoSEQ multiplex PCR, and its TCRdb copy is limited to in-frame clones, with some not included. The sample consists of 120,000 or so clones, roughly 84% of them appearing once. The specimen was PBMCs. Receptors were obtained from a man aged 25-45 years in good health and CMV-seropositive. Both conserved end residues are part of each CDR3.

V gene: TRBV7-9; J gene: TRBJ2-2; CDR3 protein: CASSTPPDRSYTGELFF
V gene: TRBV5-4; J gene: TRBJ2-1; CDR3 protein: CASSPEKVAFPFDEQFF
V gene: TRBV11-3; J gene: TRBJ1-5; CDR3 protein: CASSLEKAGDNQPQHF
V gene: TRBV7-9; J gene: TRBJ2-1; CDR3 protein: CASRFMNEQFF
V gene: TRBV11-3; J gene: TRBJ2-2; CDR3 protein: CASRYAGTPNTGELFF
V gene: TRBV6-4; J gene: TRBJ2-2; CDR3 protein: CASTRPRLVLNTGELFF
V gene: TRBV18; J gene: TRBJ1-1; CDR3 protein: CASSPDTGDANTEAFF
V gene: TRBV10-2; J gene: TRBJ2-5; CDR3 protein: CASSEVGSGGAKTQYF
V gene: TRBV18; J gene: TRBJ2-5; CDR3 protein: CASSPTTVQETQYF
V gene: TRBV18; J gene: TRBJ1-1; CDR3 protein: CASSSWTDTEAFF
V gene: TRBV25-1; J gene: TRBJ2-7; CDR3 protein: CASSETKQGVLAYEQYF
V gene: TRBV4-2; J gene: TRBJ1-3; CDR3 protein: CASSQGGGKYSGNTIYF
V gene: TRBV7-9; J gene: TRBJ2-7; CDR3 protein: CASSLGSTGNEQYF
V gene: TRBV30; J gene: TRBJ1-2; CDR3 protein: CAWSVGQGADGYTF
V gene: TRBV6-1; J gene: TRBJ1-1; CDR3 protein: CASRVTVYTEAFF
V gene: TRBV11-3; J gene: TRBJ1-1; CDR3 protein: CASSRRFPPQAFF
V gene: TRBV11-3; J gene: TRBJ1-1; CDR3 protein: CASSLETDKNTEAFF
V gene: TRBV27; J gene: TRBJ2-3; CDR3 protein: CASSHRGPDTQYF
V gene: TRBV10-3; J gene: TRBJ2-3; CDR3 protein: CAISERAGGLVDTQYF
V gene: TRBV7-6; J gene: TRBJ2-7; CDR3 protein: CASSLALGRGYEQYF
V gene: TRBV11-2; J gene: TRBJ2-5; CDR3 protein: CAVRLAGAGETQYF
V gene: TRBV4-1; J gene: TRBJ2-5; CDR3 protein: CASSPQPGLQQETQYF
V gene: TRBV30; J gene: TRBJ2-3; CDR3 protein: CAWGSSRSWGTDTQYF
V gene: TRBV27; J gene: TRBJ2-3; CDR3 protein: CASSFLGGGTDTQYF
V gene: TRBV15; J gene: TRBJ1-5; CDR3 protein: CATSRAPGRRSTQPQHF
V gene: TRBV7-9; J gene: TRBJ1-2; CDR3 protein: CASSLGGQGYGYTF
V gene: TRBV5-1; J gene: TRBJ2-1; CDR3 protein: CASSLVDRDNEQFF
V gene: TRBV5-5; J gene: TRBJ1-2; CDR3 protein: CASSVTGANYGYTF
V gene: TRBV30; J gene: TRBJ1-6; CDR3 protein: CAWSVQPGKVSPLHF
V gene: TRBV7-3; J gene: TRBJ2-3; CDR3 protein: CASSLKRGGTDTQYF
V gene: TRBV14; J gene: TRBJ2-7; CDR3 protein: CASNFGSSYEQYF
V gene: TRBV11-3; J gene: TRBJ2-3; CDR3 protein: CASSLSGGRHTTDTQYF
V gene: TRBV7-9; J gene: TRBJ1-1; CDR3 protein: CASSRDPAGMNTEAFF
V gene: TRBV19; J gene: TRBJ2-5; CDR3 protein: CAIPGKLPETQYF
V gene: TRBV28; J gene: TRBJ1-2; CDR3 protein: CASSPPGSVNNYGYTF
V gene: TRBV30; J gene: TRBJ1-4; CDR3 protein: CAWSVTGGKNEKLFF
V gene: TRBV5-6; J gene: TRBJ1-1; CDR3 protein: CASSLNFMNTEAFF
V gene: TRBV10-3; J gene: TRBJ1-5; CDR3 protein: CAIGDGIGQPQHF
V gene: TRBV7-9; J gene: TRBJ2-6; CDR3 protein: CASSLVPRRGSGANVLTF
V gene: TRBV19; J gene: TRBJ2-7; CDR3 protein: CASSSGDRGLGYEQYF
V gene: TRBV28; J gene: TRBJ1-1; CDR3 protein: CASSLNRGTEAFF